This TCR beta chain was sequenced in a study of blood T cell repertoires in COVID-19. Across the whole study: Acute-phase and convalescent COVID-19 samples originated in the United States, Italy and Spain. Sample material is recorded as cDNA or gDNA derived from T cells, B-cell-depleted T cells, or PBMCs.

After removal of 4 bases from V and 5 bases from J, the junction contained 7 bases not matched to a gene. The CDR3 sequence is 15 residues long. Looked up from germline, CDR1 is SQVTM and CDR2 is ANQGSEA. Authors' processing steps: Reference gene primer amplification gave nucleated cell count estimates. Only in-frame clones appear in the TCRdb table, and some are missing; sequencing was by immunoSEQ multiplex PCR. The V and J calls and clone size were taken over from that table, and D and trimming were inferred from the DNA. The sample holds 150,000 to 200,000 clones, roughly four fifths seen once. It was during active infection that Seattle patients were enrolled and then longitudinally followed.

The rearrangement links TRBV29-1 to TRBJ2-1; 11 positions agree with TRBD2. This TCR came from a woman in her 70s with COVID-19, enrolled during active disease. The sample consisted of peripheral blood. The CDR3: CSVGQSSGRNNEQFF. The CDR3, as DNA: TGCAGCGTTGGGCAATCTAGCGGGAGGAACAATGAGCAGTTCTTC.